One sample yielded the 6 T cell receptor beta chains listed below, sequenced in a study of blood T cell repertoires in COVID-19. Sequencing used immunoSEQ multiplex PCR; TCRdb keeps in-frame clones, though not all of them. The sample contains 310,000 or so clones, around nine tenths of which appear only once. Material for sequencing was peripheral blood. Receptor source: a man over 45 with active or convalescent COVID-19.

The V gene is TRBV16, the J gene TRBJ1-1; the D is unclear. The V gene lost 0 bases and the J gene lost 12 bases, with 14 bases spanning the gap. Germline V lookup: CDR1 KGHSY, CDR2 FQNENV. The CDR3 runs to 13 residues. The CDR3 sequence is CASSQSGQAVTFF. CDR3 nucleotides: TGTGCCAGCAGCCAATCGGGTCAGGCCGTAACTTTCTTT.

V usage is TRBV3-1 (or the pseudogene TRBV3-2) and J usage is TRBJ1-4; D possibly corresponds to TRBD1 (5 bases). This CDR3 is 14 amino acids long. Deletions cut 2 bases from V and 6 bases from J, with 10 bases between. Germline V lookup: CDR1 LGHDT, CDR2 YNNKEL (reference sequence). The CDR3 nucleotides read TGTGCCAGCAGCCAAAGGGGCGCGGATGAAAAACTGTTTTTT. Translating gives CASSQRGADEKLFF.

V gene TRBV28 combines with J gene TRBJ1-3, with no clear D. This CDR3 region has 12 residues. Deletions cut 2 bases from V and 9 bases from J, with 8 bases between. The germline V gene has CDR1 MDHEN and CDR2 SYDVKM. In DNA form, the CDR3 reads TGTGCCAGCAGTTTAAATACGGGCACCATATATTTT. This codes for CASSLNTGTIYF.

The CDR3 DNA sequence: TGCGCCAGCAGCCAGTCCTTTAATCAGCCCCAGCATTTT. This codes for CASSQSFNQPQHF. The genes are TRBV5-1 and TRBJ1-5; D remains unclear. The CDR3 loop spans 13 amino acids. V was shortened by 4 bases and J by 4 bases, with 9 bases between the two germline ends. Germline CDR1 reads SGHRS; CDR2 reads YFSETQ.

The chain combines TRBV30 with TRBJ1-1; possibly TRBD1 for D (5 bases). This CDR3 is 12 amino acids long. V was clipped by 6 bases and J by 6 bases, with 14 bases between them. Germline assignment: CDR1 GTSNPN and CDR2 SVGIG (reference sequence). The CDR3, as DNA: TGTGCCTGCTCAAGGGAACAGGCTGAAGCTTTCTTT. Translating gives CACSREQAEAFF.

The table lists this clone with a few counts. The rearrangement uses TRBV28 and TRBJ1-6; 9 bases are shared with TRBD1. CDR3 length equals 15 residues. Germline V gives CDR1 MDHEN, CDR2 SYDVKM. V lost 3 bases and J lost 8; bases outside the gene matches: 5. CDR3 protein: CASSFGQGWHSPLHF. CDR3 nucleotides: TGTGCCAGCAGTTTCGGACAGGGGTGGCATTCACCCCTCCACTTT. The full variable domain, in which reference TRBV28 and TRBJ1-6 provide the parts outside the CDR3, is DVKVTQSSRYLVKRTGEKVFLECVQDMDHENMFWYRQDPGLGLRLIYFSYDVKMKEKGDIPEGYSVSREKKERFSLILESASTNQTSMYLCASSFGQGWHSPLHFGNGTRLTVT.